The next 31 T cell receptor beta chains were all read from a single sample in a study of cytomegalovirus exposure and HLA in healthy donors. The primer mix had 60 Vbeta and 13 Jbeta primers. TCRdb keeps only in-frame clones here, not all; method: immunoSEQ multiplex PCR. The sample comprises about 70,000 clones, roughly four fifths of which are singletons, and more than 9.5% rests with the top ten. Sequencing input: PBMCs. Receptor source: a woman aged 55-70 years in good health and CMV-seropositive.

This clone has more than one count but fewer than ten. The rearrangement links TRBV4-2 to TRBJ2-1; TRBD2 is a possible D gene (6 bases). Germline CDR1 LGHNA, CDR2 YNFKEQ. The V and J ends lost 2 bases and 7 bases respectively, with 12 bases between them. This CDR3 comprises 14 residues. The CDR3, as DNA: TGTGCCAGCAGCCAACCGGGACTTGGAAATGAGCAGTTCTTC. Amino acids: CASSQPGLGNEQFF.

A few counts support this clone. The chain carries TRBV6-1 and TRBJ1-2; 7 bases map to TRBD1. V shed 6 bases and J 0 bases; nucleotides not matched to a gene: 1. The CDR3 is 13 residues long. CDR1 is MNHNS and CDR2 is SASEGT in the germline V gene. The CDR3 DNA reads as TGTGCCAGCAGCGGACAGGCTAACTATGGCTACACCTTC. Translating gives CASSGQANYGYTF.

The chain has TRBV29-1 and TRBJ1-1; possibly TRBD1 for D (6 bases). The CDR3 sequence is 14 residues long. From germline, CDR1 is SQVTM and CDR2 ANQGSEA. With 7 bases removed from V and 4 bases from J, the gap between germline ends came to 19 bases. The CDR3 is CSGTYGGPGTEAFF. CDR3 sequence (DNA): TGCAGCGGTACCTACGGGGGGCCGGGCACTGAAGCTTTCTTT.

The chain carries TRBV4-2 and TRBJ1-1, with D uncertain. In germline, CDR1 is LGHNA, CDR2 YNFKEQ. There are 15 residues in the CDR3. The ends were cut back, 3 bases at V and 1 base at J, with 12 bases in the middle. CDR3 in amino acids: CASSQSGLGNTEAFF. The DNA of the CDR3 is TGTGCCAGCAGCCAGTCAGGATTGGGGAACACTGAAGCTTTCTTT.

The CDR3 reads CAISGAATEAFF. CDR3 bases: TGTGCCATCAGCGGAGCGGCCACTGAAGCTTTCTTT. J is TRBJ1-1 and V is TRBV10-3; the D is unclear. This CDR3 has 12 residues. The germline CDR1 and CDR2 sequences are ENHRY and SYGVKD. The ends were cut back, 6 bases at V and 4 bases at J, with 9 bases in the middle.

The chain carries TRBV7-6 and TRBJ2-7; weak D call: TRBD2 (5 bases). Germline CDR1 and CDR2: SGHVS and FNYEAQ. The CDR3 covers 17 residues. The V gene lost 1 base and the J gene lost 1 base, with 17 bases spanning the gap. CDR3 DNA: TGTGCCAGCAGCTTAGGGGGTCGGGGTACTCTTTCCTACGAGCAGTACTTC. This gives the protein CASSLGGRGTLSYEQYF.

The chain combines TRBV15 with TRBJ1-2; D is perhaps TRBD1 (6 bases). Between the trimmed V and J ends, which lost 5 bases and 3 bases, there was a span of 16 bases. The CDR3 runs to 15 residues. Germline assignment: CDR1 LNHNV and CDR2 YYDKDF (reference sequence). The CDR3 loop is CATSLGRGSDYGYTF. The CDR3 DNA is TGTGCCACCAGCTTGGGGAGGGGGTCTGACTATGGCTACACCTTC.

The chain recombines TRBV14 with TRBJ2-3; 9 nucleotides agree with TRBD2. The CDR3 consists of 16 residues. CDR1 is SGHDN and CDR2 is FVKESK in the germline V gene. The junction had 8 bases not matched to a gene; V was cut back by 4 bases and J by 3 bases. The CDR3: CASSPHSGRGTDTQYF. The DNA of the CDR3 is TGTGCCAGCAGCCCCCATAGCGGGAGAGGTACAGATACGCAGTATTTT.

The chain joins TRBV27 to TRBJ1-1; tentative D call: TRBD1 (6 bases). Trimming pared 6 bases from V and 3 bases from J, leaving 8 bases between. The length of the CDR3 is 12 residues. Germline CDR1 MNHEY, CDR2 SMNVEV (reference sequence). CDR3 DNA: TGTGCCAGCAGAGGGGGTTACACTGAAGCTTTCTTT. As protein: CASRGGYTEAFF.

J is TRBJ1-2 and V is TRBV15; weak D call: TRBD1 (5 bases). This CDR3 is 16 amino acids long. Trimming cost V 0 bases and J 0 bases, with 11 bases left between them. CDR1 and CDR2 from the germline V gene are LNHNV and YYDKDF (reference sequence). CDR3 amino acids: CATSRERGSANYGYTF. As DNA, the CDR3 is TGTGCCACCAGCAGAGAAAGGGGCAGCGCTAACTATGGCTACACCTTC.

The gene calls are TRBV7-8 and TRBJ2-3; the D gene is possibly TRBD1 (6 bases). Per germline, CDR1 SGHVS and CDR2 FQNEAQ. Trimming took off 1 base at V and 2 bases at J, with 16 bases between the two ends. CDR3 size: 17 residues. In nucleotides, the CDR3 is TGTGCCAGCAGCTTAGTTTGGCGGACAGAGTCCACAGATACGCAGTATTTT. This sequence encodes CASSLVWRTESTDTQYF.

This clone was seen only a few times. The chain couples TRBV10-2 to TRBJ1-2; D possibly corresponds to TRBD1 (5 bases). V lost 6 bases and J 4 bases, leaving 9 bases between the germline ends. The germline gives CDR1 WSHSY, CDR2 SAAADI. The CDR3 contains 12 residues. The DNA of the CDR3 is TGCGCCAGCAGCGCGGACACCTATGGCTACACCTTC. Protein sequence: CASSADTYGYTF.

This sequence joins TRBV30 and TRBJ1-2; D not certain. There are 13 residues in the CDR3. V was clipped by 0 bases and J by 3 bases, with 8 bases between them. Per the germline V gene, CDR1 is GTSNPN and CDR2 is SVGIG (reference sequence). The DNA of the CDR3 is TGTGCCTGGAGTGTACACCGTGACTATGGCTACACCTTC. As protein: CAWSVHRDYGYTF.

This clone was observed many times. The chain links TRBV2 to TRBJ1-2; D call uncertain. The V and J ends lost 9 bases and 6 bases respectively, with 8 bases between them. This CDR3 has 10 amino acids. Germline CDR1 SNHLY, CDR2 FYNNEI. This CDR3 reads CASSVDGYTF. The DNA for the CDR3 is TGTGCCAGTTCAGTCGATGGCTACACCTTC.

This rearrangement joins TRBV30 to TRBJ2-3; D may be TRBD2 (6 bases). V was pared by 8 bases and J by 0 bases, with 12 bases between. Per germline, CDR1 GTSNPN and CDR2 SVGIG (reference sequence). The CDR3 has 13 amino acids. CDR3 in DNA: TGTGCCACCCAACTAGCTAGCACAGATACGCAGTATTTT. As protein: CATQLASTDTQYF.

The gene calls are TRBV19 and TRBJ2-1, with D possibly TRBD1 on 5 matching bases. The CDR3 is 12 amino acids. V lost 11 bases and J 0 bases, leaving 8 bases between the germline ends. Germline V gene sequence: CDR1 LNHDA, CDR2 SQIVND (reference sequence). Written as DNA, the CDR3 is TGTGCCGCCAGGGACTCCTACAATGAGCAGTTCTTC. Translated, it gives CAARDSYNEQFF.

This clone was recorded a few times. V and J are TRBV10-2 and TRBJ1-1; D possibly corresponds to TRBD1 (6 bases). Trimming took 3 bases from V and 10 from J, leaving 12 bases between them. The CDR3 spans 12 residues. Germline CDR1 and CDR2: WSHSY and SAAADI. CDR3 in DNA: TGCGCCAGCAGTGAACAGGGTTGGTCAGCTTTCTTT. Protein: CASSEQGWSAFF.

The chain uses TRBV27 and TRBJ1-2; 7 positions agree with TRBD1. Germline V lookup: CDR1 MNHEY, CDR2 SMNVEV (reference sequence). Germline trimming cut 2 bases from V and 7 bases from J; bases unmatched to any gene: 13. This CDR3 comprises 16 residues. DNA for the CDR3: TGTGCCAGCAGTTTAGGTCCAGGGGGAGACAGCGTTGGCTACACCTTC. Translation: CASSLGPGGDSVGYTF.

This clone showed up just a few times. The chain employs TRBV7-2 and TRBJ2-5, with TRBD2 identical over 7 bases. The CDR3 consists of 17 residues. The V and J ends lost 5 bases and 5 bases, in that order; junction bases with no gene match: 17. CDR1 is SGHTA and CDR2 is FQGNSA in the germline V gene. The CDR3 DNA follows: TGTGCCAGCAGCATCGGACTAGGCGTCGAGATGGTGGAGACCCAGTACTTC. Translated, it gives CASSIGLGVEMVETQYF.

The chain combines TRBV7-8 with TRBJ2-7; 9 bases agree with TRBD1. Trimming cost V 3 bases and J 2 bases; bases outside gene matches: 5. CDR1 and CDR2 from the germline V gene are SGHVS and FQNEAQ. The CDR3 runs to 15 residues. The CDR3 sequence: CASSFGQGRTYEQYF. CDR3 DNA sequence: TGTGCCAGCAGCTTTGGACAGGGGCGGACCTACGAGCAGTACTTC.

V is TRBV10-3 and J is TRBJ1-5; 7 bases agree with TRBD1. CDR1 ENHRY and CDR2 SYGVKD come from the germline V gene. The CDR3 spans 13 residues. Losses at the gene ends were 7 bases for V and 6 bases for J; bases not matched to a gene: 6. CDR3 bases: TGTGCCATCATTGCAGGGGGAACTCAGCCCCAGCATTTT. Its protein is CAIIAGGTQPQHF.

The count of this clone is one. V is TRBV7-9 and J is TRBJ2-1; TRBD2 is a possible D gene (6 bases). The V end lost 5 bases, the J end lost 2 bases, and 13 bases lay between the germline ends. This CDR3 spans 15 amino acids. Germline values: CDR1 SEHNR, CDR2 FQNEAQ (reference sequence). DNA of the CDR3: TGTGCCAGCAGCGTATCTGGCGGGGCCTACAATGAGCAGTTCTTC. It yields the protein CASSVSGGAYNEQFF. Full variable domain (outside the CDR3, taken from reference TRBV7-9 and TRBJ2-1): DTGVSQNPRHKITKRGQNVTFRCDPISEHNRLYWYRQTLGQGPEFLTYFQNEAQLEKSRLLSDRFSAERPKGSFSTLEIQRTEQGDSAMYLCASSVSGGAYNEQFFGPGTRLTVL.

Written as DNA, the CDR3 is TGCGCCAGCAGCCTGCCTAGCGGGACTAGCACAGATACGCAGTATTTT. It specifies CASSLPSGTSTDTQYF. This chain connects TRBV5-1 to TRBJ2-3; the match to TRBD2 covers 9 bases. CDR1 SGHRS and CDR2 YFSETQ come from the germline V gene. The junction had 6 bases not matched to a gene; V was cut back by 4 bases and J by 0 bases. The CDR3 sequence is 16 residues long.

The chain combines TRBV6-6 with TRBJ2-7; D is unresolved. Deletions cut 5 bases from V and 5 bases from J, with 16 bases between. Germline V gives CDR1 MNHNY, CDR2 SVGAGI (reference sequence). This CDR3 region has 14 residues. In DNA form, the CDR3 reads TGTGCCAGCAGTAATCTTCGAGACAACCACGAGCAGTACTTC. Translated: CASSNLRDNHEQYF.

The chain employs TRBV10-3 and TRBJ2-7; tentatively, D is TRBD1 (5 bases). Germline V gene sequence: CDR1 ENHRY, CDR2 SYGVKD. V was cut by 10 bases and J by 5 bases, with 15 bases left in between. The length of the CDR3 is 12 residues. The chain's CDR3 is CATQGLSDEQYF. The CDR3 DNA follows: TGTGCCACCCAGGGTCTATCGGACGAGCAGTACTTC.

The J gene is TRBJ1-5, the V gene TRBV4-2, with 8 bases that match TRBD1. The germline V gene encodes CDR1 LGHNA and CDR2 YNFKEQ. J was trimmed by 6 bases and V by 0 bases; bases with no gene match: 10. The CDR3 spans 17 residues. Here the CDR3 reads CASSQDQGAGIVQPQHF. The CDR3 region has the DNA TGTGCCAGCAGCCAAGATCAGGGGGCGGGAATAGTTCAGCCCCAGCATTTT.

The genes are TRBV7-9 and TRBJ1-5, with TRBD1 matching 10 bases. The CDR3 sequence is 15 residues long. The germline gives CDR1 SEHNR, CDR2 FQNEAQ (reference sequence). Trimming at V came to 2 bases and at J to 6 bases, leaving 4 bases not matched to a gene. CDR3 nucleotide sequence: TGTGCCAGCAGCTTATTCGGACAGGGGGTTCAGCCCCAGCATTTT. It codes for CASSLFGQGVQPQHF.

This clone was recorded a few times. The rearrangement joins TRBV5-6 to TRBJ2-4, with TRBD2 matching 8 bases. J gave up 9 bases and V 0 bases, and 8 bases lay outside the gene matches. The CDR3 has 15 amino acids. Germline assignment: CDR1 SGHDT and CDR2 YYEEEE. DNA of the CDR3: TGTGCCAGCAGCTTGGAAAGCAGGGCGGGGGGCATTCAGTACTTC. It translates to CASSLESRAGGIQYF.

The chain links TRBV25-1 to TRBJ1-1; TRBD1 might be the D (6 bases). Germline V gene lookup returns CDR1 MGHDK and CDR2 SYGVNS. Trimming shortened V by 0 bases and J by 5 bases, and 13 bases separated the two germline ends. This CDR3 comprises 15 residues. CDR3 protein: CASSEYYRVGTEAFF. CDR3 nucleotide sequence: TGTGCCAGCAGTGAATATTACAGGGTTGGGACTGAAGCTTTCTTT.

This chain uses TRBV19 with TRBJ1-3, with a possible D match to TRBD1 (5 bases). Trimming cost V 2 bases and J 4 bases, with 15 bases left between them. This CDR3 has 16 amino acids. Germline CDR1 LNHDA, CDR2 SQIVND (reference sequence). CDR3 protein: CASSILLSTGGNTIYF. The CDR3 DNA follows: TGTGCCAGTAGTATACTGCTATCTACAGGCGGAAACACCATATATTTT.

This chain joins TRBV30 and TRBJ1-3; D remains unclear. The germline V and J ends were trimmed by 1 base and 4 bases, with 5 bases remaining between them. Germline V lookup: CDR1 GTSNPN, CDR2 SVGIG (reference sequence). This CDR3 region has 12 residues. The CDR3 region is CAWSGGGNTIYF. The DNA for the CDR3 is TGTGCCTGGAGTGGCGGAGGAAACACCATATATTTT.